Only a few counts were recorded for the clone carrying this T cell receptor beta chain. CDR1 is SGHVS and CDR2 is FQNEAQ in the germline V gene. The CDR3 length is 15 residues. The trim removed 5 bases at V and 5 bases at J, leaving 9 bases unmatched. This entry comes from a study of blood T cell repertoires in COVID-19. Assay: immunoSEQ multiplex PCR; the TCRdb copy retains only in-frame clones and omits some. The sample consists of fewer than 250,000 clones, roughly 85% of them appearing once. Recruits, aged roughly 18 to 95 years, lived in 20 to 30 US areas. Input material: PBMCs or T cells enriched from blood (not recorded which). The chain combines TRBV7-8 with TRBJ1-2, with 9 bases matching TRBD1. This sequence originates from a woman in her forties or fifties with acute COVID-19. CDR3 region: CASSPDTGQGYGYTF. Here the CDR3 DNA reads TGTGCCAGCAGCCCAGATACGGGACAGGGTTATGGCTACACCTTC.